The rows below give T cell receptor beta chains drawn from one sample of a study of cytomegalovirus exposure and HLA in healthy donors. Sequencing used immunoSEQ multiplex PCR; TCRdb keeps in-frame clones, though not all of them. The table includes roughly 120,000 clones, roughly 62% detected once. Input material: PBMCs. Every receptor here comes from a man under 40 in good health and CMV-seropositive. CDR3s include the opening cysteine and the closing phenylalanine or tryptophan. A D gene is named only where the DNA matches it firmly. Expanded clones get a size class; other rows say once, few or many, or leave the size out.

TRBD2,TRBV11-3,TRBJ2-2,.,TGTGCCAGCAGCTTTGGTAGCGGGAGGGCCACCGGGGAGCTGTTTTTT,CASSFGSGRATGELFF
TRBD1,TRBV6-5,TRBJ1-2,few,TGTGCCAGCAGTCCTAGGACAGGGTGGTATGGCTACACCTTC,CASSPRTGWYGYTF
.,TRBV7-9,TRBJ1-2,.,TGTGCCAGCAGCTTTGACAGTAACTATGGCTACACCTTC,CASSFDSNYGYTF
TRBD2,TRBV4-2,TRBJ2-7,.,TGTGCCAGCAGCCAAGATGCAGGGACTATCAACTACGAGCAGTACTTC,CASSQDAGTINYEQYF
TRBD1,TRBV5-1,TRBJ2-7,.,TGCGCCAGCAGCCTGGGGACAGCTCTCTCCTACGAGCAGTACTTC,CASSLGTALSYEQYF
TRBD1,TRBV9,TRBJ2-1,.,TGTGCCAGCAGCGAACTGGGACAGGGGGGCTGGGGGGAGCAGTTCTTC,CASSELGQGGWGEQFF
.,TRBV28,TRBJ2-7,.,TGTGCCAGCAGTTTCCAGGGATACGAGCAGTACTTC,CASSFQGYEQYF
TRBD2,TRBV2,TRBJ2-7,.,TGTGCCAGCAAGGCGGGGGCCTACGAGCAGTACTTC,CASKAGAYEQYF
.,TRBV5-1,TRBJ2-6,few,TGCGCCAGCAGCTTACAGGGCCCTGGGGCCAACGTCCTGACTTTC,CASSLQGPGANVLTF
TRBD2,TRBV7-3,TRBJ2-5,.,TGTGCCAGCGCGAGGACTAGCGGTCAAGAGACCCAGTACTTC,CASARTSGQETQYF
.,TRBV2,TRBJ1-2,.,TGTGCCAGCAGTGAACCAGGAAGGGGGGGATCTGGCTACACCTTC,CASSEPGRGGSGYTF
TRBD1,TRBV10-3,TRBJ1-1,few,TGTGCCATCAGTGACTACAGGGGGAACACTGAAGCTTTCTTT,CAISDYRGNTEAFF
.,TRBV28,TRBJ2-1,few,TGTGCCAGCAGCTCTACCGTAGCGGCCCGGAGATCCTACAATGAGCAGTTCTTC,CASSSTVAARRSYNEQFF
TRBD1,TRBV7-2,TRBJ2-7,.,TGTGCCAGCAGCTCGCGGTTAACAGGGGCATACGAGCAGTACTTC,CASSSRLTGAYEQYF
.,TRBV2,TRBJ2-5,few,TGTGCCAGCAGTGAATATCTCGCCAGGGGGACCCAGTACTTC,CASSEYLARGTQYF
TRBD2,TRBV19,TRBJ2-7,few,TGTGCCAGTAGTATAGGCTCGGGACTAGCAGACTACGAGCAGTACTTC,CASSIGSGLADYEQYF
.,TRBV6-5,TRBJ2-2,.,TGTGCCAGCAGTTACGATTCGGGGACCGGGGAGCTGTTTTTT,CASSYDSGTGELFF